These 11 T cell receptor beta chains originate from one sample sequenced in a study of healthy donors' naive CD4 and CD8 T cells. A linear amplification protocol produced the TCR libraries from 450 to 500 ng of total RNA. TCRdb ran MiXCR on the reads and lists one entry per CDR3 protein. The data contain about 180,000 distinct CDR3 sequences, over 60% of them singletons. The sample consisted of naive CD4+ and CD8+ T cells sorted from blood, pooled from several donors. The receptor set was obtained from a pool of human donors in good health; the sample pools cells from several healthy donors.

The chain couples TRBV19 to TRBJ1-2, with D hard to call. Trimming removed 3 bases at V and 7 bases at J, with 9 bases between. CDR3 length: 12 residues. CDR1 is LNHDA, CDR2 SQIVND, per germline (reference sequence). This CDR3 reads CASSIRRGGYTF. CDR3 coding DNA: TGTGCCAGTAGTATCCGGCGAGGTGGCTACACCTTC.

The J gene is TRBJ2-1, the V gene TRBV29-1, with a tentative D call TRBD1 (7 bases). The CDR3 contains 13 residues. Trimming removed 2 bases at V and 9 bases at J, with 14 bases between. CDR1 and CDR2 (germline): SQVTM, ANQGSEA. This chain's CDR3 is CSVERGYRGEQFF. The CDR3 coding sequence is TGCAGCGTTGAACGGGGGTACAGGGGTGAGCAGTTCTTC.

The genes are TRBV5-4 and TRBJ2-5, with 7 bases fitting TRBD1. CDR3 length: 15 amino acids. With V trimmed by 5 bases and J by 5 bases, 12 bases remained unmatched. In germline, CDR1 is SGHNT, CDR2 YYREEE (reference sequence). The CDR3 region has the DNA TGTGCCAGCAGAAACGGACAGGTTAGGTTGGAGACCCAGTACTTC. Translated: CASRNGQVRLETQYF.

This sequence joins TRBV19 and TRBJ1-2; the D is unclear. The CDR3 has 14 amino acids. Deletions cut 3 bases from V and 3 bases from J, with 11 bases between. CDR1 is LNHDA, CDR2 SQIVND, per germline (reference sequence). The CDR3 nucleotides read TGTGCCAGTAGTATGGGCAGACCCTACTATGGCTACACCTTC. Protein sequence: CASSMGRPYYGYTF.

This chain connects TRBV29-1 to TRBJ1-2; D uncertain. Germline CDR1 and CDR2: SQVTM and ANQGSEA. This CDR3 contains 11 residues. The V gene lost 5 bases and the J gene lost 8 bases, with 12 bases spanning the gap. The CDR3 coding sequence is TGCAGCGTTCCCAGGTCTCGAGGCTACACCTTC. Residues: CSVPRSRGYTF.

The J gene is TRBJ2-2, the V gene TRBV4-3, with 11 bases matching TRBD2. Per germline, CDR1 LGHNA and CDR2 YSLEER. This CDR3 contains 21 residues. V was clipped by 0 bases and J by 0 bases; unmatched bases: 12. This CDR3 reads CASSQDTGTSGLRTNTGELFF. CDR3 bases: TGCGCCAGCAGCCAAGACACAGGGACTAGCGGACTACGAACGAACACCGGGGAGCTGTTTTTT.

This clonotype turned up a few times. Because it lacks the conserved phenylalanine or tryptophan at the end, this CDR3 is likely a read error. The DNA is omitted, as the CDR3 cannot be located on it reliably, and the CDR3 follows TCRdb's listing. This chain joins TRBV29-1 and TRBJ2-7; TRBD1 reflects the table's D call only, with no check against the DNA. The CDR3 adds up to 11 amino acids, both ends counted. Looked up from germline, CDR1 is SQVTM and CDR2 is ANQGSEA. The CDR3 loop reads CSVDRTGVSYL.

The CDR3 region has the DNA TGTGCCAGCAGTTATGGGCCAGGGGGCCGGAGCACTGAAGCTTTCTTT. Encoded protein: CASSYGPGGRSTEAFF. This chain connects TRBV6-5 to TRBJ1-1, with 8 bases lining up with TRBD1. V shed 3 bases and J 4 bases; nucleotides not matched to a gene: 10. The CDR3 extends over 16 amino acids. Per germline, CDR1 MNHEY and CDR2 SVGAGI.

The chain is built from TRBV27 and TRBJ2-7; 7 bases align to TRBD1. The germline gives CDR1 MNHEY, CDR2 SMNVEV (reference sequence). The CDR3 is 14 amino acids. V shed 4 bases, J shed 2 bases, and the junction held 5 bases outside the gene matches. The CDR3 DNA reads as TGTGCCAGCAGTTCCAGGACAGGACCCTACGAGCAGTACTTC. Amino acids: CASSSRTGPYEQYF.

This clonotype came up a few times. The genes are TRBV29-1 and TRBJ1-1; perhaps TRBD1 as D (5 bases). The germline V and J ends were trimmed by 3 bases and 5 bases, with 10 bases remaining between them. This CDR3 spans 12 amino acids. Germline V CDR1 and CDR2: SQVTM, ANQGSEA. The CDR3 spells CSVDGQGTEAFF. In DNA, the CDR3 is TGCAGCGTTGATGGGCAGGGAACTGAAGCTTTCTTT.

This chain uses TRBV29-1 with TRBJ2-7, with D tentatively TRBD2 (6 bases). CDR3 size: 15 residues. Germline values: CDR1 SQVTM, CDR2 ANQGSEA. V was shortened by 2 bases and J by 2 bases, with 16 bases between the two germline ends. CDR3 amino acids: CSVEKGSSATYEQYF. CDR3 DNA: TGCAGCGTTGAAAAGGGGTCTAGCGCGACCTACGAGCAGTACTTC.